The entry below gives a single T cell receptor (beta chain) sequence along with its context. This sample is drawn from a study of technical replicates of blood from a few donors. CDR3 size: 13 residues. Germline V gene sequence: CDR1 MNHNY, CDR2 SVGAGI (reference sequence). The V gene lost 0 bases and the J gene lost 4 bases, with 6 bases spanning the gap. Sequencing was performed with immunoSEQ multiplex PCR; in TCRdb, only in-frame clones are kept and a portion is missing. The sample records over 55,000 clones, roughly 96% being singletons. The material sequenced was T cells isolated from PBMCs. The rearrangement uses TRBV6-6 and TRBJ1-2; D remains unclear. The TCR comes from a human donor in good health. The CDR3 protein is CASSYSDSYGYTF. The CDR3 nucleotides read TGTGCCAGCAGTTACTCGGACTCCTATGGCTACACCTTC.